A selection of T cell receptor beta chains follows, all from one sample in a study of blood T cell repertoires in COVID-19. Only in-frame clones appear in the TCRdb table, and some are missing; sequencing was by immunoSEQ multiplex PCR. The sample has 55,000 to 90,000 clones; 88% are singletons. The material sequenced was peripheral blood. The receptors come from a human donor in a cohort sampled during active COVID-19. The CDR3 runs from the conserved cysteine through the conserved F or W. The D gene is left open where the match is weak. The listing skips clone size in some rows; elsewhere it reads once, few, many or a size class.

cdr3_aa cdr3_nt v_call d_call clone_size j_call
CASSDPPQGATYEQYF TGTGCCAGCAGTGACCCCCCCCAGGGGGCGACCTACGAGCAGTACTTC TRBV2 TRBD1 NA TRBJ2-7
CASSPEVGAQPQHF TGTGCCAGCAGTCCCGAGGTTGGGGCTCAGCCCCAGCATTTT TRBV27 NA NA TRBJ1-5
CASTTTLGRLSNQPQHF TGTGCCAGTACCACCACATTGGGGCGCCTAAGCAATCAGCCCCAGCATTTT TRBV19 NA NA TRBJ1-5
CASRPRTDSPSEAFF TGCGCCAGCAGGCCGAGGACGGACAGCCCATCTGAAGCTTTCTTT TRBV5-1 NA NA TRBJ1-1
CASSDGAGKFPAPHNSPLHF TGTGCCAGCAGTGATGGTGCGGGGAAGTTTCCCGCCCCACATAATTCACCCCTCCACTTT TRBV6-4 NA NA TRBJ1-6
CASSRTGSTNEKLFF TGCGCCAGCAGTCGGACAGGGTCAACTAATGAAAAACTGTTTTTT TRBV4-1 TRBD1 NA TRBJ1-4
CASNPNGRSTDTQYF TGTGCCAGCAACCCAAACGGGAGGAGCACAGATACGCAGTATTTT TRBV6-6 TRBD2 NA TRBJ2-3
CASSQITGDTEAFF TGTGCCAGCAGCCAAATTACAGGGGACACTGAAGCTTTCTTT TRBV4-2 TRBD1 NA TRBJ1-1
CASSTGTGGTGELFF TGTGCCAGTAGTACCGGGACAGGGGGCACCGGGGAGCTGTTTTTT TRBV19 TRBD1 NA TRBJ2-2
CASSVGWGGGNEQFF TGTGCCAGCAGCGTGGGATGGGGAGGGGGCAATGAGCAGTTCTTC TRBV9 NA NA TRBJ2-1
CASSVSGLSGNTIYF TGTGCCAGCAGCGTATCAGGACTCTCTGGAAACACCATATATTTT TRBV11-3 NA NA TRBJ1-3
CASSYSEREWPQHF TGTGCCAGCAGTTACTCCGAACGGGAATGGCCCCAGCATTTT TRBV6-5 NA NA TRBJ1-5
CASSLGQGSFPLGYTF TGTGCCAGCAGCTTGGGACAGGGCAGTTTTCCTCTGGGCTACACCTTC TRBV5-4 TRBD1 NA TRBJ1-2
CASSPTTGVSTDTQYF TGTGCCAGTAGTCCGACGACAGGGGTAAGCACAGATACGCAGTATTTT TRBV19 TRBD1 NA TRBJ2-3
CASSSWTSGGPGREQYF TGTGCCAGCAGTTCGTGGACTAGCGGGGGCCCGGGGCGCGAGCAGTACTTC TRBV27 TRBD2 NA TRBJ2-7
CASAATGTGYYNEQFF TGTGCCAGCGCCGCTACGGGGACTGGATACTACAATGAGCAGTTCTTC TRBV2 NA NA TRBJ2-1
CASSEPHRGSSYEQYF TGTGCCAGCAGTGAACCCCACAGGGGGTCATCCTACGAGCAGTACTTC TRBV25-1 TRBD1 NA TRBJ2-7
CASDRYTEAFF TGTGCCAGCGACAGGTACACTGAAGCTTTCTTT TRBV7-9 NA few TRBJ1-1
CASRAGGEKLFF TGTGCCAGCAGGGCAGGGGGTGAAAAACTGTTTTTT TRBV6-5 TRBD1 NA TRBJ1-4
CASSRAGTGYFTDTQYF TGTGCCAGCAGCCGAGCGGGGACTGGATATTTCACAGATACGCAGTATTTT TRBV7-9 TRBD2 NA TRBJ2-3
CASSSAGHDEKLFF TGTGCCAGCAGCTCAGCGGGACACGACGAAAAACTGTTTTTT TRBV7-2 NA NA TRBJ1-4
CASNQGSTEAFF TGTGCCAGCAACCAGGGATCCACTGAAGCTTTCTTT TRBV2 NA NA TRBJ1-1
CASSIRDRGYVEQYF TGTGCCAGCAGCATCCGGGACAGGGGGTACGTCGAGCAGTACTTC TRBV5-6 TRBD1 NA TRBJ2-7
CASSRDSNSGANVLTF TGTGCCAGCAGCCGGGACTCAAACTCTGGGGCCAACGTCCTGACTTTC TRBV5-4 NA NA TRBJ2-6
CASSSGTGFRNEQFF TGTGCCAGCAGCTCCGGGACAGGGTTCCGCAATGAGCAGTTCTTC TRBV5-4 TRBD1 NA TRBJ2-1
CASYLSVQAKAEQYF TGTGCCAGCTACCTCTCGGTACAGGCCAAAGCTGAGCAGTACTTC TRBV2 NA NA TRBJ2-7
CASSLDVNSGNTIYF TGTGCCAGCAGCTTAGATGTAAACTCTGGAAACACCATATATTTT TRBV11-2 NA once TRBJ1-3
CASSLGTWETTSTDTQYF TGCGCCAGCAGCTTGGGTACGTGGGAGACGACTAGCACAGATACGCAGTATTTT TRBV5-1 NA NA TRBJ2-3
CASSLGPLRRSEQFF TGTGCCAGCAGCTTAGGCCCCCTGAGGAGGAGTGAGCAGTTCTTC TRBV11-2 NA NA TRBJ2-1
CASSRGTDVSGNTIYF TGTGCCAGTTCCCGGGGGACGGATGTCTCTGGAAACACCATATATTTT TRBV19 NA NA TRBJ1-3
CASSDRGGRNQPQHF TGCGCCAGCAGTGACAGGGGAGGGCGGAATCAGCCCCAGCATTTT TRBV10-2 NA NA TRBJ1-5
CASSPDTAYGYTF TGTGCCAGCAGCCCCGACACGGCCTATGGCTACACCTTC TRBV6-2/TRBV6-3 NA NA TRBJ1-2